This T cell receptor (beta chain) was observed in a study of control samples from healthy donors and cancer patients. Profiled with immunoSEQ multiplex PCR; TCRdb holds only in-frame clones, not every one. Of about 120,000 clones detected, roughly 87% appear once; the ten largest clones hold 1.5% to 2%. V trimming: 3 bases; J trimming: 0 bases; junction bases outside the gene matches: 10. This CDR3 contains 17 residues. CDR1 DFQATT and CDR2 SNEGSKA come from the germline V gene (reference sequence). V and J are TRBV20-1 and TRBJ2-3; TRBD2 aligns across 9 bases. What was sequenced was blood. The receptor was derived from a man aged 18 to 35 in good health. The CDR3 loop reads CSASSAGGTPSTDTQYF. In DNA, the CDR3 is TGCAGTGCTAGTTCTGCGGGAGGGACCCCTAGCACAGATACGCAGTATTTT.